The clone carrying this T cell receptor beta chain has just a few counts. The sample belongs to a study of shared clonotypes between healthy human individuals. Clones were read by immunoSEQ multiplex PCR, and TCRdb kept only the in-frame ones, dropping some. The table lists over 950,000 clones, 77% of them singletons. The CDR3 has 16 residues. V was shortened by 2 bases and J by 9 bases, with 20 bases between the two germline ends. Per the germline V gene, CDR1 is SGHVS and CDR2 is FNYEAQ. The sequence derives from a man aged 18 to 29 in good health. Some clones in this sample may be carry-over from other donors' samples. The chain has TRBV7-6 and TRBJ2-1; either TRBD1 or TRBD2 may supply D (6 bases each). Sequencing was done on a sample of memory CD4+ T cells from PBMCs. Subset described: CD45RA-negative fraction. The CDR3 spells CASSLPPWGAQAEQFF. Written as DNA, the CDR3 is TGTGCCAGCAGCTTACCCCCCTGGGGGGCACAAGCTGAGCAGTTCTTC.